One sample yielded the 13 T cell receptor beta chains listed below, sequenced in a study of cytomegalovirus exposure and HLA in healthy donors. The PCR ran on 60 Vbeta and 13 Jbeta primers. TCRdb keeps only in-frame clones here, not all; method: immunoSEQ multiplex PCR. Of about 180,000 clones detected, roughly 79% appear once; the ten largest clones hold approximately 5%. Sequencing was carried out using PBMCs. These TCRs come from a young woman in good health and CMV-seropositive.

This chain connects TRBV4-2 to TRBJ1-2, with 7 bases lining up with TRBD1. V shed 2 bases, J shed 5 bases, and the junction held 14 bases outside the gene matches. Germline CDR1 is LGHNA and CDR2 is YNFKEQ. CDR3 length: 17 residues. The CDR3 protein is CASSQPSLLGTDYGYTF. The CDR3 nucleotides are TGTGCCAGCAGCCAACCCAGCCTACTAGGGACAGATTATGGCTACACCTTC.

The chain uses TRBV5-1 and TRBJ1-1; 10 bases match TRBD1. V lost 4 bases to trimming and J lost 4 bases; unmatched junction nucleotides: 4. Germline values: CDR1 SGHRS, CDR2 YFSETQ. The CDR3 has 14 residues. CDR3: CASSRQGAGTEAFF. The CDR3 DNA sequence: TGCGCCAGCAGCCGACAGGGGGCGGGCACTGAAGCTTTCTTT.

The chain recombines TRBV11-1 with TRBJ2-3; 15 bases align to TRBD2. V was clipped by 5 bases and J by 14 bases; unmatched bases: 8. Germline V gene lookup returns CDR1 SGHAT and CDR2 FQDESV (reference sequence). This CDR3 region has 14 residues. CDR3 sequence reads: CASSPGLAGGLPYF. CDR3 nucleotides: TGTGCCAGCAGCCCCGGACTAGCGGGGGGGTTGCCGTATTTT.

The chain links TRBV13 to TRBJ2-5, with 7 bases aligning to TRBD1. The V gene end was trimmed by 1 base and the J gene end by 5 bases; junction bases not matched to a gene: 1. CDR3 length: 13 residues. Per germline, CDR1 PRHDT and CDR2 FYEKMQ (reference sequence). The CDR3 region has the DNA TGTGCCAGCAGCTTAGACAGGGGCGAGACCCAGTACTTC. This codes for CASSLDRGETQYF.

The V gene is TRBV10-1, the J gene TRBJ2-5, with unresolved D. The CDR3 consists of 13 residues. Trimming left V 5 bases short and J 2 bases short, with 9 bases between. Germline CDR1 reads WNHNN; CDR2 reads SYGVQD (reference sequence). The CDR3 DNA reads TGCGCCAGCAGTCCGAGTCAACAAGAGACCCAGTACTTC. Encoded protein: CASSPSQQETQYF.

The chain employs TRBV11-2 and TRBJ1-1; 7 bases are shared with TRBD1. CDR3 length equals 16 residues. Germline V gene lookup returns CDR1 SGHAT and CDR2 FQNNGV. Trimming took 1 base from V and 0 from J; bases not matched to a gene: 5. DNA for the CDR3: TGTGCCAGCAGCTTAGTGGGACAGAAAATGAACACTGAAGCTTTCTTT. Translation: CASSLVGQKMNTEAFF.

This clone has a handful of counts. The rearrangement uses TRBV28 and TRBJ1-1; tentatively, D is TRBD1 (5 bases). The germline V gene encodes CDR1 MDHEN and CDR2 SYDVKM. Deletions cut 7 bases from V and 7 bases from J, with 22 bases between. The CDR3 is made up of 15 amino acids. CDR3 DNA: TGTGCCAGCAAGGCGAGACAGACCCCTAGGGGTGAAGCTTTCTTT. It codes for CASKARQTPRGEAFF.

This clone has more than one count but fewer than ten. This chain joins TRBV7-2 and TRBJ1-2, with D tentatively TRBD1 (5 bases). Germline values: CDR1 SGHTA, CDR2 FQGNSA. V was clipped by 1 base and J by 3 bases, with 9 bases between them. The CDR3 loop spans 14 amino acids. The CDR3 is CASSLGEGYYGYTF. Written as DNA, the CDR3 is TGTGCCAGCAGCTTAGGGGAGGGGTACTATGGCTACACCTTC.

This chain joins TRBV18 and TRBJ1-1; the D gene is possibly TRBD1 (5 bases). Germline V gives CDR1 KGHSH, CDR2 LQKENI. This CDR3 has 13 residues. V was cut by 6 bases and J by 3 bases, with 11 bases left in between. The CDR3 protein is CASSTTDDTEAFF. Here the CDR3 DNA reads TGTGCCAGCTCTACGACAGATGACACTGAAGCTTTCTTT. The full variable domain, rest sourced from reference TRBV18 and TRBJ1-1, is NAGVMQNPRHLVRRRGQEARLRCSPMKGHSHVYWYRQLPEEGLKFMVYLQKENIIDESGMPKERFSAEFPKEGPSILRIQQVVRGDSAAYFCASSTTDDTEAFFGQGTRLTVV.

The V and J genes are TRBV27 and TRBJ2-3, with TRBD2 matching over 10 bases. The length of the CDR3 is 15 residues. Trimming at V came to 6 bases and at J to 2 bases, leaving 5 bases not matched to a gene. Germline CDR1 is MNHEY and CDR2 is SMNVEV (reference sequence). The CDR3 spells CASSTLAGDTDTQYF. As DNA, the CDR3 is TGTGCCAGCAGCACGCTAGCGGGGGACACAGATACGCAGTATTTT.

The chain is built from TRBV5-1 and TRBJ2-3; D not certain. V gave up 0 bases and J gave up 6 bases, with 14 bases separating them. CDR3 length: 15 amino acids. Germline lookup yields CDR1 SGHRS and CDR2 YFSETQ. The CDR3 DNA sequence: TGCGCCAGCAGCTTGGGTACACGGAGTGGGGATACGCAGTATTTT. Translating gives CASSLGTRSGDTQYF.

The chain is built from TRBV5-6 and TRBJ2-3; the D gene is possibly TRBD2 (6 bases). CDR3 length: 16 amino acids. Germline CDR1 is SGHDT and CDR2 is YYEEEE. V gave up 2 bases and J gave up 0 bases, with 13 bases separating them. The CDR3: CASSLFSGTSTDTQYF. CDR3 sequence (DNA): TGTGCCAGCAGCTTATTCTCGGGGACTAGCACAGATACGCAGTATTTT.

The chain employs TRBV23-1 and TRBJ1-2; 10 nucleotides align to TRBD1. TRBV23-1 is sorted into the ORF group, with uncertain function. The CDR3 has 15 amino acids. The trim removed 8 bases at V and 4 bases at J, leaving 10 bases unmatched. CDR3 sequence reads: CASSQRDRGAYGYTF. The CDR3 bases are TGCGCCAGCTCTCAACGGGACAGGGGTGCCTATGGCTACACCTTC.